The rows below give T cell receptor beta chains drawn from one sample of a study of blood T cell repertoires in COVID-19. The method was immunoSEQ multiplex PCR; TCRdb's version includes in-frame clones alone and lacks a portion of them. The sample includes 200,000 to 250,000 clones, more than 70% of them seen just once. Sequencing was carried out using peripheral blood. Every receptor here comes from a woman aged 40 to 49 who had recovered from COVID-19. The CDR3 runs from the conserved cysteine through the conserved F or W. A D gene is named only where the DNA matches it firmly. Clone size is given for some rows only: seen once, a few or many times, or a class if the clone is expanded.

abundance,j_gene,v_gene,d_gene,CDR3aa,CDR3nt
.,TRBJ2-3,TRBV7-8,TRBD1,CASSSYGTGNTDTQYF,TGTGCCAGCAGCTCTTACGGGACAGGGAACACAGATACGCAGTATTTT
.,TRBJ2-3,TRBV20-1,.,CSASPTRDTQYF,TGCAGTGCTAGTCCGACTAGAGATACGCAGTATTTT
few,TRBJ1-5,TRBV4-2,TRBD1,CASSLGDRGNQPQHF,TGTGCCAGCAGCCTAGGTGACAGGGGCAATCAGCCCCAGCATTTT
.,TRBJ2-7,TRBV14,.,CASSQRGGPISYEQYF,TGTGCCAGCAGCCAACGCGGGGGCCCGATTTCCTACGAGCAGTACTTC
.,TRBJ2-5,TRBV14,.,CASSQWAGKETQYF,TGTGCCAGCAGCCAATGGGCTGGAAAAGAGACCCAGTACTTC
.,TRBJ2-3,TRBV11-3,.,CASSLGRTGPTDTQYF,TGTGCCAGCAGCTTAGGACGGACTGGCCCAACAGATACGCAGTATTTT
.,TRBJ1-6,TRBV9,.,CASSEREIYNSPLHF,TGTGCCAGCAGCGAACGGGAGATTTATAATTCACCCCTCCACTTT
.,TRBJ1-6,TRBV9,.,CASSVLAGNSPLHF,TGTGCCAGCAGCGTTTTGGCGGGGAATTCACCCCTCCACTTT
.,TRBJ1-4,TRBV7-9,TRBD1,CASSLLMGQGASEKLFF,TGTGCCAGCAGCCTCCTTATGGGACAGGGGGCAAGTGAAAAACTGTTTTTT
.,TRBJ2-1,TRBV3-1/TRBV3-2,.,CASSQAEGVNFRNEQFF,TGTGCCAGCAGCCAAGCAGAAGGGGTTAACTTTCGGAATGAGCAGTTCTTC
.,TRBJ2-7,TRBV11-3,TRBD1,CASSLGDRTIPSYEQYF,TGTGCCAGCAGCTTAGGGGACAGGACCATCCCTTCCTACGAGCAGTACTTC
.,TRBJ2-5,TRBV18,TRBD2,CASSELAGVKTQYF,TGTGCCAGCTCAGAACTAGCGGGTGTAAAGACCCAGTACTTC
once,TRBJ2-5,TRBV11-3,.,CASSLEGLNQETQYF,TGTGCCAGCAGCTTAGAGGGCCTAAATCAAGAGACCCAGTACTTC
.,TRBJ2-3,TRBV11-2,.,CASRSYGTTSTDTQYF,TGTGCCAGCAGATCATACGGGACAACTAGCACAGATACGCAGTATTTT
.,TRBJ2-4,TRBV2,.,CASSERLRIQYF,TGTGCCAGCAGTGAACGCCTCCGGATTCAGTACTTC
few,TRBJ2-7,TRBV19,TRBD1,CASSIDRGRYEQYF,TGTGCCAGTAGTATAGACAGGGGGCGCTACGAGCAGTACTTC
.,TRBJ2-1,TRBV7-2,TRBD1,CASSHRGVTTGSSYNEQFF,TGTGCCAGCAGCCACCGTGGGGTGACGACAGGGAGCTCCTACAATGAGCAGTTCTTC
.,TRBJ1-2,TRBV29-1,.,CSAGAQGYGYTF,TGCAGCGCTGGGGCTCAGGGCTATGGCTACACCTTC
.,TRBJ1-2,TRBV7-2,TRBD1,CASREAGGNYGYTF,TGTGCCAGCAGGGAGGCAGGGGGGAACTATGGCTACACCTTC
.,TRBJ1-3,TRBV7-9,TRBD1,CASSPGQGGNTIYF,TGTGCCAGCAGCCCCGGACAGGGAGGAAACACCATATATTTT
.,TRBJ2-7,TRBV19,TRBD2,CASSIRTSGGYEQYF,TGTGCCAGTAGTATTAGGACTAGCGGGGGCTACGAGCAGTACTTC
.,TRBJ1-5,TRBV15,TRBD1,CATSRDDRGRSNQPQHF,TGTGCCACCAGCAGAGATGACAGGGGGCGCAGCAATCAGCCCCAGCATTTT
.,TRBJ1-4,TRBV18,.,CASSRSGVATNEKLFF,TGTGCCAGCTCCCGGTCTGGTGTTGCAACTAATGAAAAACTGTTTTTT
.,TRBJ2-5,TRBV24-1,.,CATSDPWGGETQYF,TGTGCCACCAGTGACCCGTGGGGAGGCGAGACCCAGTACTTC
.,TRBJ2-7,TRBV6-5,TRBD2,CASSYSAQGGGYEQYF,TGTGCCAGCAGTTACTCGGCCCAGGGCGGGGGGTACGAGCAGTACTTC
.,TRBJ1-3,TRBV6-4,.,CASSQKDSFFSGNTIYF,TGTGCCAGCAGTCAAAAGGACAGTTTTTTCTCTGGAAACACCATATATTTT
.,TRBJ2-7,TRBV30,.,CAWDTGNRAYEQYF,TGTGCCTGGGACACAGGGAACCGTGCCTACGAGCAGTACTTC
.,TRBJ1-6,TRBV28,TRBD1,CASSGTGGSYNSPLHF,TGTGCCAGCAGTGGAACAGGGGGCTCCTATAATTCACCCCTCCACTTT
.,TRBJ2-1,TRBV24-1,TRBD2,CATSASGRAGNEQFF,TGTGCCACCAGCGCTAGCGGGAGGGCGGGCAATGAGCAGTTCTTC
.,TRBJ2-5,TRBV7-2,TRBD2,CASSLEAGGPETQYF,TGTGCCAGCAGCTTAGAAGCGGGGGGGCCAGAGACCCAGTACTTC
.,TRBJ1-6,TRBV4-2,.,CASSLLRGYNSPLHF,TGTGCCAGCAGCCTCCTACGGGGGTATAATTCACCCCTCCACTTT
.,TRBJ2-1,TRBV12-3/TRBV12-4,TRBD2,CASIITGGLEQFF,TGTGCCAGCATCATTACGGGGGGGCTTGAGCAGTTCTTC
.,TRBJ1-4,TRBV19,.,CASSLHRTSGDEKLFF,TGTGCCAGTAGTCTGCATCGGACGTCGGGGGATGAAAAACTGTTTTTT
few,TRBJ1-5,TRBV6-5,.,CASRTGSWGNQPQHF,TGTGCCAGCAGGACGGGGTCGTGGGGCAATCAGCCCCAGCATTTT
.,TRBJ2-1,TRBV29-1,.,CSVVSGPYNEQFF,TGCAGCGTTGTGTCAGGTCCATACAATGAGCAGTTCTTC
.,TRBJ1-5,TRBV4-3,.,CASSQDLTGSFQPQHF,TGCGCCAGCAGCCAAGATCTTACGGGATCGTTTCAGCCCCAGCATTTT
.,TRBJ2-3,TRBV5-1,TRBD2,CASSLGGIGGGRTDTQYF,TGCGCCAGCAGCTTGGGAGGAATTGGCGGGGGGCGCACAGATACGCAGTATTTT
.,TRBJ1-5,TRBV7-2,.,CASSATGISNQPQHF,TGTGCCAGCAGCGCTACAGGGATTAGCAATCAGCCCCAGCATTTT
few,TRBJ2-3,TRBV7-2,.,CASSSGLTSTDTQYF,TGTGCCAGCAGCTCGGGACTTACTAGCACAGATACGCAGTATTTT
.,TRBJ2-5,TRBV6-1,.,CASSEAGAHETQYF,TGTGCCAGCAGTGAAGCAGGGGCGCATGAGACCCAGTACTTC
.,TRBJ2-5,TRBV7-2,TRBD2,CASSLVAGGLETQYF,TGTGCCAGCAGCTTAGTAGCGGGGGGGTTGGAGACCCAGTACTTC
.,TRBJ2-1,TRBV3-1/TRBV3-2,TRBD2,CASSQGTSGRLNEQFF,TGTGCCAGCAGCCAAGGGACTAGCGGGAGGTTAAATGAGCAGTTCTTC
.,TRBJ1-4,TRBV11-2,.,CASSLQGREKLFF,TGTGCCAGCAGCTTACAGGGTCGTGAAAAACTGTTTTTT
.,TRBJ2-2,TRBV7-9,.,CASSLLSLAPGELFF,TGTGCCAGCAGCTTACTCTCACTAGCCCCCGGGGAGCTGTTTTTT
.,TRBJ1-4,TRBV19,TRBD1,CASSGKDRGLFNEKLFF,TGTGCCAGTAGTGGAAAGGACAGGGGCCTTTTTAATGAAAAACTGTTTTTT
.,TRBJ2-5,TRBV4-1,.,CASSPRGASPRETQYF,TGCGCCAGCAGCCCCCGAGGAGCTAGCCCAAGGGAGACCCAGTACTTC
.,TRBJ2-1,TRBV7-7,TRBD1,CASSSGQGNEQFF,TGTGCTAGCAGCTCGGGACAGGGCAATGAGCAGTTCTTC
.,TRBJ2-3,TRBV6-1,TRBD1,CASSEKDRITDTQYF,TGTGCCAGCAGTGAGAAGGACAGGATAACAGATACGCAGTATTTT
few,TRBJ2-1,TRBV7-2,TRBD2,CASSPNKGGRLGNEQFF,TGTGCCAGCAGCCCAAACAAGGGCGGGAGGCTAGGCAATGAGCAGTTCTTC
.,TRBJ2-3,TRBV28,TRBD1,CASSAGGFRGDTQYF,TGTGCCAGCAGTGCAGGGGGCTTTCGGGGAGATACGCAGTATTTT